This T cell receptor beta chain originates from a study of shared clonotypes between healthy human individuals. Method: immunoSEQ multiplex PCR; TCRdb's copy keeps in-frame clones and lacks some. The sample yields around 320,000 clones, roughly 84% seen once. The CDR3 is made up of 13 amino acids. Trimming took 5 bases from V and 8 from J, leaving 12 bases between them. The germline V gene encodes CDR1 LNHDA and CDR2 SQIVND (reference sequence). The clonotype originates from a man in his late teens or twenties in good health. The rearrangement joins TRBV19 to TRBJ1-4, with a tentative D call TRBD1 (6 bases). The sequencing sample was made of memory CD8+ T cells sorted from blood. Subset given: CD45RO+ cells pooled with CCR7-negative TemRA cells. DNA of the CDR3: TGTGCCAGTAGTCACAGGGTTCTCGAAAAACTGTTTTTT. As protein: CASSHRVLEKLFF.